The clone carrying this TCR beta chain was seen ten or more times. Its target is not known. This entry is derived from a study of T cells in Graves' hyperthyroidism and ophthalmopathy. Points from the study as a whole: Separating ophthalmopathy from stable hyperthyroidism was achieved by a 13 V-J model. The model anticipated ophthalmopathy a median about six months pre-onset.

Looked up from germline, CDR1 is SEHNR and CDR2 is FQNEAQ (reference sequence). Between the trimmed V and J ends, which lost 3 bases and 8 bases, there was a span of 5 bases. The CDR3 runs to 11 residues. TCR beta CDR3 sequences were amplified from RNA transcripts. A set of HTBI primers served as the primers for a first-round RT-PCR of the TCR CDR3. TCRdb re-derived calls from the multiplex PCR reads in MiXCR, one entry per CDR3 protein. The table shows some 320,000 distinct CDR3 sequences, with 12% to 15% occurring only once. The sample consisted of blood. This TCR was sampled from a woman in her thirties or forties with Graves' ophthalmopathy. The chain combines TRBV7-9 with TRBJ2-1; D is ambiguous. The CDR3 DNA follows: TGTGCCAGCAGCTTGGTGGATGAGCAGTTCTTC. Amino acids: CASSLVDEQFF.